The 28 T cell receptor beta chains reported below all come from one sample, sequenced in a study of beta chain features in type 1 diabetes. General study results and limits: Among all four CD4+ subsets, Type 1 diabetes patients had TCRB CDR3s that were moderately but significantly shorter.

Expressed TCRB transcripts were sequenced after all isolated RNA was converted to cDNA. The repertoire was sequenced with immunoSEQ multiplex PCR; TCRdb's copy has only in-frame clones and lacks some. The sample records around 650,000 clones, roughly 12% being singletons. No antigen is known for these receptors. Sequencing was carried out using naive CD4+ T cells from blood. The receptor set was obtained from a man younger than 45 with type 1 diabetes.

About this clone itself: Other nucleotide sequences from this sample produce the same CDR3. The chain recombines TRBV7-2 with TRBJ2-3, with D tentatively TRBD2 (5 bases). The CDR3 covers 13 residues. V shed 2 bases and J shed 3 bases, with 6 bases lying between them. Germline CDR1 and CDR2: SGHTA and FQGNSA. The CDR3, as DNA: TGTGCCAGCAGCTTATCGGGGACAGATACGCAGTATTTT. Its protein product is CASSLSGTDTQYF.

In this sample, this clone turned up a few times. This chain uses TRBV4-2 with TRBJ2-3, with 12 bases that match TRBD2. The V and J ends lost 0 bases and 6 bases, in that order; junction bases with no gene match: 13. Per the germline V gene, CDR1 is LGHNA and CDR2 is YNFKEQ. This CDR3 is built from 19 residues. CDR3 sequence (DNA): TGTGCCAGCAGCCAAGATCGCCGGTGGCTAGCGGGGGGGCCTGATACGCAGTATTTT. It specifies CASSQDRRWLAGGPDTQYF.

V and J are TRBV10-3 and TRBJ1-2, with TRBD1 identical over 10 bases. The CDR3 spans 16 residues. V dropped 6 bases and J dropped 0; count of bases not matched to a gene: 7. Per germline, CDR1 ENHRY and CDR2 SYGVKD. CDR3 amino acids: CAISRDRGPTNYGYTF. The CDR3 DNA sequence: TGTGCCATCAGCCGGGACAGGGGACCGACTAACTATGGCTACACCTTC.

V usage is TRBV29-1 and J usage is TRBJ2-5; tentatively, D is TRBD1 or TRBD2 (5 bases each). The CDR3 sequence is 12 residues long. V was trimmed by 8 bases and J by 5 bases, leaving 15 bases between them. CDR1 is SQVTM and CDR2 is ANQGSEA in the germline V gene. Here the CDR3 reads CSLQWGKETQYF. DNA for the CDR3: TGCAGCCTTCAGTGGGGGAAGGAGACCCAGTACTTC. The variable domain in full, completed from reference TRBV29-1 and TRBJ2-5, reads SAVISQKPSRDICQRGTSLTIQCQVDSQVTMMFWYRQQPGQSLTLIATANQGSEATYESGFVIDKFPISRPNLTFSTLTVSNMSPEDSSIYLCSLQWGKETQYFGPGTRLLVL.

The chain combines TRBV9 with TRBJ1-6; TRBD1 agrees at 9 bases. In germline, CDR1 is SGDLS, CDR2 YYNGEE. J was trimmed by 8 bases and V by 4 bases; bases with no gene match: 10. This CDR3 spans 16 amino acids. CDR3 region: CASSSMGQGFDSPLHF. The CDR3 DNA sequence: TGTGCCAGCAGCTCTATGGGACAGGGCTTCGATTCACCCCTCCACTTT.

The CDR3 spells CASSLADDSVNTEAFF. DNA of the CDR3: TGCGCCAGCAGCTTGGCCGACGACAGTGTGAACACTGAAGCTTTCTTT. The rearrangement joins TRBV5-1 to TRBJ1-1; tentative D call: TRBD1 (5 bases). Per the germline V gene, CDR1 is SGHRS and CDR2 is YFSETQ. The CDR3 loop spans 16 amino acids. V was cut by 0 bases and J by 0 bases, with 12 bases left in between.

This clone was found a few times. The rearrangement joins TRBV13 to TRBJ1-3; D is undetermined. The CDR3 spans 15 residues. CDR1 is PRHDT, CDR2 FYEKMQ, per germline (reference sequence). V was cut by 0 bases and J by 2 bases, with 8 bases left in between. This CDR3 is CASSLGRRTGNTIYF. In nucleotides, the CDR3 is TGTGCCAGCAGCTTAGGCCGGAGGACTGGAAACACCATATATTTT.

V gene TRBV5-6 combines with J gene TRBJ1-5; 7 nucleotides agree with TRBD1. The V segment lost 2 bases and the J segment 1 base; nucleotides outside the gene matches: 6. The CDR3 contains 16 residues. CDR1 is SGHDT, CDR2 YYEEEE, per germline. CDR3 nucleotides: TGTGCCAGCAGCTTTACTACGACAGGGAGCAATCAGCCCCAGCATTTT. It is translated as CASSFTTTGSNQPQHF.

The chain is built from TRBV7-9 and TRBJ2-1; 10 positions match TRBD1. Germline V gene sequence: CDR1 SEHNR, CDR2 FQNEAQ (reference sequence). The CDR3 spans 15 residues. The V segment lost 5 bases and the J segment 5 bases; nucleotides outside the gene matches: 6. The CDR3 coding sequence is TGTGCCAGCAGCGGACGGGGACAGGGGAACAATGAGCAGTTCTTC. This codes for CASSGRGQGNNEQFF.

Worth noting for this clone: Distinct nucleotide sequences in the sample also encode this CDR3. The chain has TRBV5-1 and TRBJ1-5; unclear D gene. This CDR3 comprises 15 residues. V lost 0 bases, J lost 1 base, and 8 bases lay in between. Germline V gene lookup returns CDR1 SGHRS and CDR2 YFSETQ. The CDR3 sequence is CASSLDGGSNQPQHF. In DNA, the CDR3 is TGCGCCAGCAGCTTGGATGGAGGGAGCAATCAGCCCCAGCATTTT.

The J gene is TRBJ2-5, the V gene TRBV27, with D maybe TRBD2 (6 bases). This CDR3 region has 15 residues. V lost 5 bases, J lost 5 bases, and 18 bases lay in between. The germline gives CDR1 MNHEY, CDR2 SMNVEV (reference sequence). CDR3 protein: CASSPLGAGLETQYF. Here the CDR3 DNA reads TGTGCCAGCAGTCCCCTCGGGGCGGGGCTTGAGACCCAGTACTTC.

This clone was seen only a few times. V is TRBV7-9 and J is TRBJ1-2, with no clear D. Germline loops: CDR1 SEHNR, CDR2 FQNEAQ (reference sequence). CDR3 length equals 15 residues. Trimming pared 5 bases from V and 4 bases from J, leaving 17 bases between. CDR3 coding DNA: TGTGCCAGCAGCCCTCGCCCGGGGAGACTCTATGGCTACACCTTC. Protein product: CASSPRPGRLYGYTF.

A few counts support this clone. This chain joins TRBV27 and TRBJ2-7; possibly TRBD1 for D (5 bases). The CDR3 sequence is 12 residues long. Trimming removed 5 bases at V and 4 bases at J, with 9 bases between. Germline V gene sequence: CDR1 MNHEY, CDR2 SMNVEV (reference sequence). This CDR3 is CASSATGYEQYF. The CDR3 region has the DNA TGTGCCAGCAGTGCAACAGGATACGAGCAGTACTTC.

This chain uses TRBV5-1 with TRBJ2-2; D might be TRBD1 or TRBD2, each matching 5 bases. CDR3 length equals 17 residues. V shed 3 bases and J shed 2 bases, with 17 bases lying between them. Germline V gene lookup returns CDR1 SGHRS and CDR2 YFSETQ. The CDR3, as DNA: TGCGCCAGCAGCTCCCTTGGGGGACGGAGAAACACCGGGGAGCTGTTTTTT. Translating it yields CASSSLGGRRNTGELFF.

CDR3 nucleotides: TGTGCTAGTGGGGAAGGGACGTATACTAACTATGGCTACACCTTC. Protein product: CASGEGTYTNYGYTF. The chain joins TRBV12-5 to TRBJ1-2; tentatively, D is TRBD1 (5 bases). Germline V gives CDR1 LGHNT, CDR2 FRNRAP. Trimming removed 6 bases at V and 0 bases at J, with 14 bases between. This CDR3 is 15 amino acids long.

This chain connects TRBV18 to TRBJ2-7; tentatively, D is TRBD1 (7 bases). The CDR3 contains 15 residues. The V gene's germline CDR1 is KGHSH and CDR2 LQKENI. Trimming stripped 3 bases from V and 5 bases from J, with 17 bases between. CDR3 sequence (DNA): TGTGCCAGCTCACCGTTTCGTCAGGGGGGCAACGAGCAGTACTTC. Translated: CASSPFRQGGNEQYF.

The table lists this clone with a few counts. The chain couples TRBV7-2 to TRBJ2-7; 9 positions agree with TRBD2. The V gene's germline CDR1 is SGHTA and CDR2 FQGNSA. CDR3 size: 14 residues. With V trimmed by 4 bases and J by 3 bases, 4 bases remained unmatched. In DNA, the CDR3 is TGTGCCAGCAGCTCGACTAGCGGACACTACGAGCAGTACTTC. It specifies CASSSTSGHYEQYF.

V gene TRBV13 combines with J gene TRBJ2-5; either TRBD1 or TRBD2 may fit D (6 bases each). The V gene's germline CDR1 is PRHDT and CDR2 FYEKMQ (reference sequence). V was clipped by 8 bases and J by 1 base, with 8 bases between them. The CDR3 contains 12 residues. In nucleotides, the CDR3 is TGTGCCAGCGGGGGGCTCCAAGAGACCCAGTACTTC. Translated, it gives CASGGLQETQYF.

The gene calls are TRBV9 and TRBJ2-2; 8 bases are a match to TRBD2. Germline V gives CDR1 SGDLS, CDR2 YYNGEE. V shed 3 bases and J 4 bases; nucleotides not matched to a gene: 8. This CDR3 contains 16 residues. Here the CDR3 DNA reads TGTGCCAGCAGCGCCCGCGGGGGGTGGGGCACCGGGGAGCTGTTTTTT. Its translation is CASSARGGWGTGELFF.

In this sample, this clone turned up a few times. The chain joins TRBV12-5 to TRBJ1-5, with TRBD1 matching over 7 bases. V lost 5 bases and J lost 2; bases outside the gene matches: 3. This CDR3 comprises 14 residues. CDR1 is LGHNT and CDR2 is FRNRAP in the germline V gene. CDR3 DNA: TGTGCTAGTGGTGTTGACAGGGGCAATCAGCCCCAGCATTTT. Residues: CASGVDRGNQPQHF.

The gene calls are TRBV4-3 and TRBJ1-6; 8 positions match TRBD1. This CDR3 region has 15 residues. Per the germline V gene, CDR1 is LGHNA and CDR2 is YSLEER. V lost 0 bases and J lost 8; bases outside the gene matches: 3. The CDR3 sequence: CASSQDSDRDSPLHF. DNA of the CDR3: TGCGCCAGCAGCCAAGATTCGGACAGGGATTCACCCCTCCACTTT.

This clone appeared a few times. The rearrangement uses TRBV5-4 and TRBJ2-1; either TRBD1 or TRBD2 may fit D (6 bases each). Trimming pared 6 bases from V and 3 bases from J, leaving 13 bases between. This CDR3 spans 14 amino acids. The germline V gene has CDR1 SGHNT and CDR2 YYREEE (reference sequence). CDR3 nucleotides: TGTGCCAGCACCCTGAGGGGGGACTACAATGAGCAGTTCTTC. Protein sequence: CASTLRGDYNEQFF.

The rearrangement uses TRBV10-3 and TRBJ2-3, with TRBD2 matching over 14 bases. The junction had 9 bases not matched to a gene; V was cut back by 7 bases and J by 6 bases. The V gene's germline CDR1 is ENHRY and CDR2 SYGVKD. This CDR3 comprises 16 residues. CDR3 residues: CAITPGLAGAGDTQYF. The CDR3 DNA reads as TGTGCCATCACTCCGGGACTAGCGGGGGCTGGGGATACGCAGTATTTT.

This rearrangement joins TRBV28 to TRBJ2-3; D may be TRBD2 (6 bases). The CDR3 sequence is 14 residues long. Germline lookup yields CDR1 MDHEN and CDR2 SYDVKM. Trimming left V 3 bases short and J 3 bases short, with 10 bases between. The CDR3 sequence: CASSFRGKTDTQYF. In DNA, the CDR3 is TGTGCCAGCAGTTTTCGGGGGAAAACAGATACGCAGTATTTT.

The V and J genes are TRBV5-4 and TRBJ1-2, with unresolved D. The V gene's germline CDR1 is SGHNT and CDR2 YYREEE (reference sequence). Trimming removed 2 bases at V and 2 bases at J, with 13 bases between. The CDR3 contains 15 residues. The chain's CDR3 is CASSFAQTPNYGYTF. In DNA, the CDR3 is TGTGCCAGCAGCTTCGCGCAGACCCCGAACTATGGCTACACCTTC.

V gene TRBV7-2 combines with J gene TRBJ2-7; 7 positions match TRBD1. CDR3 length: 15 residues. Losses at the gene ends were 1 base for V and 3 bases for J; bases not matched to a gene: 6. Germline V lookup: CDR1 SGHTA, CDR2 FQGNSA. The CDR3 sequence is CASSLGGQADYEQYF. In DNA, the CDR3 is TGTGCCAGCAGCTTAGGTGGACAGGCGGACTACGAGCAGTACTTC.

Only a few counts were recorded for this clone. The chain is built from TRBV7-3 and TRBJ2-1, with TRBD2 matching 13 bases. The trim removed 5 bases at V and 4 bases at J, leaving 2 bases unmatched. The CDR3 has 15 residues. The germline gives CDR1 SGHTA, CDR2 FQGTGA. CDR3 amino acids: CASSRTSGGYNEQFF. The CDR3 DNA reads as TGTGCCAGCAGCCGGACTAGCGGGGGATACAATGAGCAGTTCTTC.

In its sample, this clone was seen a few times. The sample carries other DNA sequences with the same CDR3. V is TRBV25-1 and J is TRBJ1-1; tentative D call: TRBD1 (5 bases). V lost 2 bases and J lost 0, with 7 bases in between. The CDR3 is 14 amino acids. The germline V gene has CDR1 MGHDK and CDR2 SYGVNS. The CDR3 coding sequence is TGTGCCAGCAGTGAAGTAGGGGTGAACACTGAAGCTTTCTTT. This encodes CASSEVGVNTEAFF. The variable domain in full, completed from reference TRBV25-1 and TRBJ1-1, reads EADIYQTPRYLVIGTGKKITLECSQTMGHDKMYWYQQDPGMELHLIHYSYGVNSTEKGDLSSESTVSRIRTEHFPLTLESARPSHTSQYLCASSEVGVNTEAFFGQGTRLTVV.